This is a list of T cell receptor beta chains from one sample in a study of shared clonotypes between healthy human individuals. Clones were read by immunoSEQ multiplex PCR, and TCRdb kept only the in-frame ones, dropping some. The sample contains about 750,000 clones, over 90% of which appear only once. Sequencing was done on a sample of naive CD8+ T cells sorted from blood. The receptors were sampled from a man aged 25 to 40 in good health. Each CDR3 is given with its conserved first and last residue.

j_call v_call cdr3_aa
TRBJ1-2 TRBV30 CAWSVSRGNYGYTF
TRBJ1-5 TRBV7-8 CASSLGGGQPQHF
TRBJ2-1 TRBV10-3 CAISVGDNEQFF
TRBJ2-3 TRBV7-9 CGFGTDTQYF
TRBJ2-7 TRBV10-3 CAISAGLADDAYEQYF
TRBJ1-5 TRBV4-1 CASSQDGSFQPQHF
TRBJ2-7 TRBV11-2 CASSLESPYEQYF
TRBJ2-7 TRBV5-1 CASSPKTGGGEQYF
TRBJ2-6 TRBV9 CASSSLRSGANVLTF
TRBJ1-3 TRBV11-2 CASSPGTASGNTIYF
TRBJ2-7 TRBV7-9 CASSAYSGGEQYF
TRBJ2-3 TRBV18 CASSQSGTGYTDTQYF
TRBJ2-7 TRBV9 CASSAQSVSRSEQYF
TRBJ1-1 TRBV5-1 CATKGGNTEAFF
TRBJ2-2 TRBV28 CASSLTILAGDLGELFF
TRBJ2-7 TRBV6-1 CASRFLYEQYF
TRBJ2-2 TRBV7-7 CASSPEVGSNTGELFF
TRBJ1-1 TRBV7-9 CASSSPRAGDSERTEAFF
TRBJ2-5 TRBV11-2 CASSSWTSGLQETQYF
TRBJ2-7 TRBV27 CASPTQGPIFTYEQYF
TRBJ2-7 TRBV27 CASSLRFSYEQYF
TRBJ2-7 TRBV4-1 CASSQQGRGYEQYF
TRBJ2-2 TRBV9 CASSVGGSNTGELFF
TRBJ1-5 TRBV28 CASSLLGGANQPQHF
TRBJ2-1 TRBV27 CASSLLSLAGVGLDNEQFF
TRBJ1-5 TRBV19 CASSMIFGLSDQPQHF
TRBJ2-1 TRBV11-1 CASSATGLAGDNEQFF
TRBJ2-7 TRBV27 CASSKQAFVSYEQYF
TRBJ2-5 TRBV4-3 CASSLSQGTGETQYF
TRBJ2-1 TRBV6-6 CASSNPGAHEQFF
TRBJ2-1 TRBV7-3 CASSLQGNEQFF
TRBJ2-2 TRBV27 CASSFPSGQNTGELFF
TRBJ1-1 TRBV7-6 CASSLALGQGPEAFF
TRBJ2-5 TRBV5-1 CASSLLEGSGSRGTQYF
TRBJ1-2 TRBV21-1 CASSKKGGPLNYGYTF
TRBJ1-4 TRBV7-9 CASMYASTNEKLFF
TRBJ1-1 TRBV29-1 CSVEVIDPEAFF
TRBJ2-2 TRBV5-8 CASTASGTLGGELFF
TRBJ1-2 TRBV29-1 CSVVRQGAYGYTF
TRBJ2-7 TRBV2 CASSEAGYGEQYF
TRBJ2-7 TRBV29-1 CSVENGQGSYEQYF
TRBJ2-5 TRBV19 CASSIGQGVEETQYF
TRBJ2-2 TRBV7-7 CASSHGTGELFF
TRBJ1-2 TRBV5-4 CASSLAGSLNGYTF
TRBJ2-1 TRBV29-1 CSVEDLGWRFF
TRBJ1-4 TRBV10-2 CASRPGTGLVEKLFF
TRBJ1-5 TRBV5-1 CASREGFTGKGNQPQHF
TRBJ2-1 TRBV27 CASTEGTSAYNEQFF